This passage covers 6 T cell receptor beta chains from one sample sequenced in a study of tumour-infiltrating T cells in Burkitt lymphoma. TCRdb's copy holds only in-frame clones and misses some; the assay was immunoSEQ multiplex PCR. The repertoire has 4,500 to 5,000 clones, around 13% of them found once; the top ten carry 25%. The sequenced sample consisted of tumor tissue. All receptors derive from a human donor with Burkitt lymphoma.

This clone was detected a few times. The chain uses TRBV4-3 and TRBJ1-2; no reliable D call. This CDR3 is 14 amino acids long. Per germline, CDR1 LGHNA and CDR2 YSLEER. V shed 0 bases and J shed 4 bases, with 9 bases lying between them. CDR3 coding DNA: TGCGCCAGCAGCCAAGAAGCAGATCTCTATGGCTACACCTTC. The encoded protein is CASSQEADLYGYTF.

This clone was counted only a few times. The CDR3 nucleotides are TGTGCCAGCAGCTCACAGGGTGGTGAAAAACTGTTTTTT. It specifies CASSSQGGEKLFF. This chain links TRBV5-6 with TRBJ1-4; a possible D gene is TRBD1 (6 bases). CDR1 is SGHDT, CDR2 YYEEEE, per germline. This CDR3 has 13 amino acids. V was cut by 3 bases and J by 7 bases, with 10 bases left in between. Full variable domain (outside the CDR3, taken from reference TRBV5-6 and TRBJ1-4): DAGVTQSPTHLIKTRGQQVTLRCSPKSGHDTVSWYQQALGQGPQFIFQYYEEEERQRGNFPDRFSGHQFPNYSSELNVNALLLGDSALYLCASSSQGGEKLFFGSGTQLSVL.

The chain carries TRBV7-9 and TRBJ1-1; D uncertain. The CDR3 runs to 15 residues. Per the germline V gene, CDR1 is SEHNR and CDR2 is FQNEAQ (reference sequence). The V end lost 2 bases, the J end lost 0 bases, and 10 bases lay between the germline ends. Here the CDR3 reads CASSLLVGLNTEAFF. The CDR3 bases are TGTGCCAGCAGCTTACTCGTAGGGCTGAACACTGAAGCTTTCTTT.

The V and J genes are TRBV19 and TRBJ2-1; 7 bases are shared with TRBD2. The CDR3 has 13 residues. V was pared by 11 bases and J by 5 bases, with 9 bases of the junction left unmatched. Germline CDR1 is LNHDA and CDR2 is SQIVND (reference sequence). CDR3 sequence reads: CASGTAGNNEQFF. CDR3 DNA sequence: TGTGCCTCGGGAACAGCGGGAAACAATGAGCAGTTCTTC.

This clone was seen more than once but under ten times. This sequence joins TRBV27 and TRBJ1-4, with 7 bases that match TRBD1. V dropped 3 bases and J dropped 4; count of bases not matched to a gene: 8. The CDR3 covers 16 residues. CDR1 MNHEY and CDR2 SMNVEV come from the germline V gene (reference sequence). The CDR3 DNA sequence: TGTGCCAGCAGTTTCAATACTCCAGGGGGTAATGAAAAACTGTTTTTT. Residues: CASSFNTPGGNEKLFF. Filled out from reference TRBV27 and TRBJ1-4, the complete variable domain reads EAQVTQNPRYLITVTGKKLTVTCSQNMNHEYMSWYRQDPGLGLRQIYYSMNVEVTDKGDVPEGYKVSRKEKRNFPLILESPSPNQTSLYFCASSFNTPGGNEKLFFGSGTQLSVL.

This clone occurred a few times. This chain joins TRBV7-2 and TRBJ2-1, with 9 bases fitting TRBD2. The CDR3 runs 20 residues. Germline V gene sequence: CDR1 SGHTA, CDR2 FQGNSA. J lost 3 bases, V lost 0 bases, and 15 bases had no gene match. For the CDR3, the DNA is TGTGCCAGCAGCTTAGCGTGGAGGAATAGCGGGAGCCCCCTCTACAATGAGCAGTTCTTC. Translated, it gives CASSLAWRNSGSPLYNEQFF.